This T cell receptor beta chain was observed in a study of T cell changes during pregnancy in multiple sclerosis. TCRdb's copy holds only in-frame clones and misses some; the assay was immunoSEQ multiplex PCR. Among 20,000 to 25,000 clones, 85% to 90% were seen once, and the ten largest hold around 7.6%. The V end lost 0 bases, the J end lost 7 bases, and 15 bases lay between the germline ends. Per germline, CDR1 MNHEY and CDR2 SMNVEV (reference sequence). The CDR3 sequence is 15 residues long. The source of this sequence is a female donor with multiple sclerosis, enrolled in a pregnancy study. The V and J genes are TRBV27 and TRBJ1-2; D is possibly TRBD1 (5 bases). The source was CD8+ T cells from peripheral blood mononuclear cells, collected before pregnancy. The CDR3 loop reads CASSLSWGLDSGYTF. The CDR3 bases are TGTGCCAGCAGTTTATCGTGGGGCTTAGACTCTGGCTACACCTTC.